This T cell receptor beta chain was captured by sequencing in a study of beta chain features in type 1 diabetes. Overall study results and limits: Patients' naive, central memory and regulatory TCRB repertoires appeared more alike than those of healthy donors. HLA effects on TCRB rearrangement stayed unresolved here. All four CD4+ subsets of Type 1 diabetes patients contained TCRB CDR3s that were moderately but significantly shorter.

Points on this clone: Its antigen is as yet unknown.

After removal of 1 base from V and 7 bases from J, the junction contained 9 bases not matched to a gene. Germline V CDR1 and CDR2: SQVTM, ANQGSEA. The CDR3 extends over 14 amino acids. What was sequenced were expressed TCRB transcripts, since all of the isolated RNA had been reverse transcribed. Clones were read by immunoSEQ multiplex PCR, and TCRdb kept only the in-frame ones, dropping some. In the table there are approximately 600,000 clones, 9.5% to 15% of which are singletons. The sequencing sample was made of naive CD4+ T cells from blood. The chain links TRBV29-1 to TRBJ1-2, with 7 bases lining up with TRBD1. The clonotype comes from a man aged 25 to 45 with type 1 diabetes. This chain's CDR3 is CSVEGPTGFSGYTF. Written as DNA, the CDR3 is TGCAGCGTTGAAGGCCCGACAGGGTTTAGTGGCTACACCTTC. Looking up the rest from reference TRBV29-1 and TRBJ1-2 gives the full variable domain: SAVISQKPSRDICQRGTSLTIQCQVDSQVTMMFWYRQQPGQSLTLIATANQGSEATYESGFVIDKFPISRPNLTFSTLTVSNMSPEDSSIYLCSVEGPTGFSGYTFGSGTRLTVV.